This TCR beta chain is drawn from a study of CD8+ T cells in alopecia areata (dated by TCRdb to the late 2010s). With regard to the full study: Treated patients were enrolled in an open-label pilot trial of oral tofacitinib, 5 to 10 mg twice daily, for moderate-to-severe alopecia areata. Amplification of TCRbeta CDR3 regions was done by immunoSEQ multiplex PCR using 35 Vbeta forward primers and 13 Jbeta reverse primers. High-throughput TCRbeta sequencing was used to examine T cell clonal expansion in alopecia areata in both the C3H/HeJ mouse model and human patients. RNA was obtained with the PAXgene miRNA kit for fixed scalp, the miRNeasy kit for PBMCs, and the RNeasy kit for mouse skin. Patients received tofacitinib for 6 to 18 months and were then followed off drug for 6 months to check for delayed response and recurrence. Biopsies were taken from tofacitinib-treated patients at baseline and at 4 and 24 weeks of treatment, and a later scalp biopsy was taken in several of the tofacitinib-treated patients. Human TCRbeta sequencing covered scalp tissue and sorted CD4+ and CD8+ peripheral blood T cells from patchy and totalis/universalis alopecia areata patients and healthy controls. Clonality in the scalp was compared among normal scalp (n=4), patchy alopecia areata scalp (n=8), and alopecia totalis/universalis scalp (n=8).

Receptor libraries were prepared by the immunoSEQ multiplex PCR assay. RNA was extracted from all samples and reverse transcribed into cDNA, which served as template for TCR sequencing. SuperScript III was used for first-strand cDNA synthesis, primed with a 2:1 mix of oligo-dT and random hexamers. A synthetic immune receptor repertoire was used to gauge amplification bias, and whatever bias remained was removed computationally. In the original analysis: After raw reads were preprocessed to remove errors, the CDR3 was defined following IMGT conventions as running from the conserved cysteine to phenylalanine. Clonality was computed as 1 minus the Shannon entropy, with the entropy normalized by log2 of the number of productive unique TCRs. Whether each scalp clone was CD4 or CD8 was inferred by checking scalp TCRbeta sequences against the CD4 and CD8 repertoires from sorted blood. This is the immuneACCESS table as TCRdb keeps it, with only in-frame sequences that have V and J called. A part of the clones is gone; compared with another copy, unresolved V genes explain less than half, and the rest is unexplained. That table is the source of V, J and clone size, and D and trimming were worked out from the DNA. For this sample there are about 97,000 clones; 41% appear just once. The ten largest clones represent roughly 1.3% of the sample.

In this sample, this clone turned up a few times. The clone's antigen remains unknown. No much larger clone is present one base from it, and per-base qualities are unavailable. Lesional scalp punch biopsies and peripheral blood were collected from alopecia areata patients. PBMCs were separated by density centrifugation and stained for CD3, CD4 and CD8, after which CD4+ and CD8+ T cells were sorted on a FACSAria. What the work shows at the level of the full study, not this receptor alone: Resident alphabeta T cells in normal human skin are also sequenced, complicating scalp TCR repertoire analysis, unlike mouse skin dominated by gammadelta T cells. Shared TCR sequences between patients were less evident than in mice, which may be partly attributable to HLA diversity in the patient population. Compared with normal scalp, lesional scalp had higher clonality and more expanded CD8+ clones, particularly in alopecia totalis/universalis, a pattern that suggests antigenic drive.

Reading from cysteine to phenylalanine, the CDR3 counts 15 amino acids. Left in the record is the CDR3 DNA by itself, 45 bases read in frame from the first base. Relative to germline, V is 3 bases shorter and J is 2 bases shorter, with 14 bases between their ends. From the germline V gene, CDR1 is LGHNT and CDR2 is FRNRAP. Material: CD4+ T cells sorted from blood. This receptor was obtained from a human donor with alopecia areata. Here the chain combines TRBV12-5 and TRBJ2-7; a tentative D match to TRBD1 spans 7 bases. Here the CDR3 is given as CASGLTRGEAYEQYF. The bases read TGTGCTAGTGGTTTAACCAGGGGGGAAGCCTACGAGCAGTACTTC.